This T cell receptor (beta chain) was captured by sequencing in a study of cytomegalovirus exposure and HLA in healthy donors. This clone has just one count. Its antigen is as yet unknown. Findings and limits, study-wide: Reports credit the classifier with highly specific, highly sensitive diagnosis of cytomegalovirus status.

Use of 60 Vbeta and 13 Jbeta primers characterized the PCR. Only in-frame clones appear in the TCRdb table, and some are missing; sequencing was by immunoSEQ multiplex PCR. The sample yields about 200,000 clones, roughly 80% seen once. The sequence came from a man between 40 and 49 years old in good health and CMV-seropositive. The sequencing sample was made of PBMCs.

CDR3 DNA: TGTGCCAGCACCGTGGGGGGCGGGGGACTCACAGATACGCAGTATTTT. This sequence encodes CASTVGGGGLTDTQYF. The chain joins TRBV9 to TRBJ2-3; TRBD2 is a possible D gene (7 bases). Between the trimmed V and J ends, which lost 6 bases and 2 bases, there was a span of 19 bases. Germline V gives CDR1 SGDLS, CDR2 YYNGEE. The CDR3 runs 16 residues. Filled out from reference TRBV9 and TRBJ2-3, the complete variable domain reads DSGVTQTPKHLITATGQRVTLRCSPRSGDLSVYWYQQSLDQGLQFLIQYYNGEERAKGNILERFSAQQFPDLHSELNLSSLELGDSALYFCASTVGGGGLTDTQYFGPGTRLTVL.